Shown below are 21 T cell receptor beta chains from a single sample sequenced in a study of control samples from healthy donors and cancer patients. Profiling relied on immunoSEQ multiplex PCR, and the TCRdb table lists in-frame clones only, not all of them. The top ten hold around 0.95% of the sample, which has approximately 88,000 clones, roughly nine tenths seen once. Sequenced input: blood. All receptors derive from a woman between 25 and 40 years old in good health.

The genes are TRBV3-1 (or the pseudogene TRBV3-2) and TRBJ2-1, with 10 bases that match TRBD2. Germline values: CDR1 LGHDT, CDR2 YNNKEL (reference sequence). V was clipped by 1 base and J by 4 bases; unmatched bases: 4. The CDR3 totals 16 residues. CDR3 loop: CASSQGGSGGYNEQFF. CDR3 nucleotides: TGTGCCAGCAGCCAAGGAGGTAGCGGGGGGTACAATGAGCAGTTCTTC.

The gene calls are TRBV4-1 and TRBJ1-2, with no clear D. Trimming shortened V by 4 bases and J by 2 bases, and 17 bases separated the two germline ends. CDR3 size: 16 residues. Germline V lookup: CDR1 MGHRA, CDR2 YSYEKL. CDR3 protein: CASSPLKGRENYGYTF. Written as DNA, the CDR3 is TGCGCCAGCAGCCCCTTAAAGGGAAGGGAGAACTATGGCTACACCTTC.

The chain uses TRBV5-1 and TRBJ2-2, with D unresolved. Germline lookup yields CDR1 SGHRS and CDR2 YFSETQ. The CDR3 is made up of 15 amino acids. V was clipped by 2 bases and J by 1 base, with 9 bases between them. The CDR3 protein is CASSFFERNTGELFF. The CDR3 DNA sequence: TGCGCCAGCAGCTTTTTCGAGAGGAACACCGGGGAGCTGTTTTTT.

This rearrangement joins TRBV7-9 to TRBJ2-7; D possibly corresponds to TRBD2 (6 bases). Between the trimmed V and J ends, which lost 8 bases and 7 bases, there was a span of 18 bases. The CDR3 covers 13 residues. Germline V lookup: CDR1 SEHNR, CDR2 FQNEAQ (reference sequence). CDR3 DNA: TGTGCCAGCGTGCGAGGGGAGGTTAGGGAGCAGTACTTC. This sequence encodes CASVRGEVREQYF. Based on the CDR3 plus reference TRBV7-9 and TRBJ2-7, the full variable domain is DTGVSQNPRHKITKRGQNVTFRCDPISEHNRLYWYRQTLGQGPEFLTYFQNEAQLEKSRLLSDRFSAERPKGSFSTLEIQRTEQGDSAMYLCASVRGEVREQYFGPGTRLTVT.

This clone was observed once. The rearrangement uses TRBV30 and TRBJ1-1; possible D gene TRBD1, 6 bases. Germline V gene sequence: CDR1 GTSNPN, CDR2 SVGIG (reference sequence). This CDR3 has 13 amino acids. V gave up 7 bases and J gave up 6 bases, with 18 bases separating them. For the CDR3, the DNA is TGTGCCTCCCTCCCCGGGACATTGCCTGAAGCTTTCTTT. This encodes CASLPGTLPEAFF.

The rearrangement uses TRBV9 and TRBJ2-3, with 7 nucleotides matching TRBD2. CDR3 length: 14 amino acids. Trimming cost V 4 bases and J 5 bases; bases outside gene matches: 7. Germline V gene sequence: CDR1 SGDLS, CDR2 YYNGEE. The CDR3 spells CASSPHRGEDTQYF. CDR3 bases: TGTGCCAGCAGCCCTCATCGGGGGGAAGATACGCAGTATTTT.

This clone occurred once. V gene TRBV6-6 combines with J gene TRBJ1-5, with 7 nucleotides matching TRBD1. CDR3 length equals 15 residues. Unmatched junction bases numbered 6, after V lost 6 bases and J lost 1 base. Germline assignment: CDR1 MNHNY and CDR2 SVGAGI (reference sequence). The CDR3 sequence is CASSQTGISNQPQHF. Here the CDR3 DNA reads TGTGCCAGCAGCCAGACAGGGATCAGCAATCAGCCCCAGCATTTT.

In nucleotides, the CDR3 is TGCAGCGTGGACAGTCCCTACACTGAAGCTTTCTTT. Amino acid sequence: CSVDSPYTEAFF. The rearrangement joins TRBV29-1 to TRBJ1-1; D may be TRBD1 (6 bases). Per germline, CDR1 SQVTM and CDR2 ANQGSEA. Trimming removed 6 bases at V and 3 bases at J, with 11 bases between. This CDR3 is 12 amino acids long.

The chain combines TRBV9 with TRBJ2-2, with 7 bases identical to TRBD2. The V gene end was trimmed by 4 bases and the J gene end by 1 base; junction bases not matched to a gene: 4. This CDR3 spans 15 amino acids. CDR1 is SGDLS, CDR2 YYNGEE, per germline. The CDR3 nucleotides read TGTGCCAGCAGCCCGGGGGGATTGAACACCGGGGAGCTGTTTTTT. Translation gives CASSPGGLNTGELFF.

J is TRBJ1-1 and V is TRBV7-7, with D tentatively TRBD1 (5 bases). V was cut by 5 bases and J by 5 bases, with 27 bases left in between. The CDR3 runs 18 residues. The germline V gene encodes CDR1 SSHAT and CDR2 FNYEAQ (reference sequence). CDR3 residues: CASSPQIAPGYGGTEAFF. CDR3 bases: TGTGCCAGCAGCCCCCAAATTGCCCCCGGCTATGGGGGAACTGAAGCTTTCTTT.

The chain uses TRBV4-2 and TRBJ1-2; TRBD1 might be the D (5 bases). Trimming pared 1 base from V and 3 bases from J, leaving 15 bases between. There are 16 residues in the CDR3. The germline V gene has CDR1 LGHNA and CDR2 YNFKEQ. As DNA, the CDR3 is TGTGCCAGCAGCCAAGGTGGGTTTCAGGGTGACTATGGCTACACCTTC. This encodes CASSQGGFQGDYGYTF.

The chain uses TRBV3-1 (or the pseudogene TRBV3-2) and TRBJ2-7; unclear D gene. The V end was cut by 1 base, the J end by 3 bases, with 10 bases between. The germline CDR1 and CDR2 sequences are LGHDT and YNNKEL (reference sequence). This CDR3 comprises 14 residues. The CDR3 DNA sequence: TGTGCCAGCAGCCAAGCCCCAAGGTTCTACGAGCAGTACTTC. Its protein product is CASSQAPRFYEQYF.

This CDR3 reads CASSKARNQGQNFLMQETQYF. In DNA, the CDR3 is TGTGCCAGCAGCAAAGCGCGAAACCAGGGACAAAATTTTTTGATGCAAGAGACCCAGTACTTC. The rearrangement links TRBV21-1 to TRBJ2-5; the table's D call TRBD1 went unverified against the DNA. TRBV21-1 is annotated as a pseudogene. CDR3 length equals 21 residues.

Only a few counts were recorded for this clone. The rearrangement links TRBV6-5 to TRBJ2-5; 9 nucleotides match TRBD1. Germline trimming cut 0 bases from V and 5 bases from J; bases unmatched to any gene: 7. The CDR3 consists of 16 residues. From germline, CDR1 is MNHEY and CDR2 SVGAGI. CDR3 protein: CASSYSGTGLGETQYF. Here the CDR3 DNA reads TGTGCCAGCAGTTACTCTGGGACAGGGTTAGGGGAGACCCAGTACTTC.

This rearrangement joins TRBV2 to TRBJ1-5; weak D call: TRBD1 (5 bases). The CDR3 loop spans 15 amino acids. Germline CDR1 reads SNHLY; CDR2 reads FYNNEI. Trimming pared 6 bases from V and 2 bases from J, leaving 14 bases between. CDR3 DNA: TGTGCCAGCAGGGGGGAGGCCAGTGGCAATCAGCCCCAGCATTTT. This codes for CASRGEASGNQPQHF.

V usage is TRBV29-1 and J usage is TRBJ2-5; D perhaps matches TRBD2 (6 bases). Germline CDR1 SQVTM, CDR2 ANQGSEA. Trimming shortened V by 3 bases and J by 3 bases, and 23 bases separated the two germline ends. The CDR3 totals 17 residues. The CDR3 protein is CSVESRGFGLREETQYF. The CDR3 DNA follows: TGCAGCGTTGAGTCCCGGGGGTTTGGGCTTAGGGAAGAGACCCAGTACTTC.

The chain has TRBV3-1 (or the pseudogene TRBV3-2) and TRBJ2-3; TRBD2 matches 7 bases. The CDR3 length is 13 residues. Trimming removed 8 bases from V and 0 bases from J; junction bases left unmatched: 2. Germline lookup yields CDR1 LGHDT and CDR2 YNNKEL (reference sequence). The CDR3 loop reads CASQRGSTDTQYF. In nucleotides, the CDR3 is TGTGCCAGCCAGCGGGGTAGCACAGATACGCAGTATTTT.

This clone was seen only once. The gene calls are TRBV7-9 and TRBJ2-7; D ambiguous. Trimming stripped 1 base from V and 2 bases from J, with 12 bases between. Looked up from germline, CDR1 is SEHNR and CDR2 is FQNEAQ (reference sequence). The CDR3 runs to 15 residues. CDR3 nucleotides: TGTGCCAGCAGCTTAGGAACCGGCCGAGCCTACGAGCAGTACTTC. It codes for CASSLGTGRAYEQYF.

This chain connects TRBV6-6 to TRBJ2-2; 8 bases are shared with TRBD2. This CDR3 contains 15 residues. Germline V CDR1 and CDR2: MNHNY, SVGAGI (reference sequence). Germline trimming cut 6 bases from V and 6 bases from J; bases unmatched to any gene: 9. The CDR3 sequence: CASSDSGGGPGELFF. Written as DNA, the CDR3 is TGTGCCAGCAGCGATTCGGGAGGGGGTCCCGGGGAGCTGTTTTTT.

The V gene is TRBV5-6, the J gene TRBJ1-5, with D uncertain. V shed 5 bases and J shed 6 bases, with 15 bases lying between them. The CDR3 totals 14 residues. Per germline, CDR1 SGHDT and CDR2 YYEEEE. CDR3 nucleotides: TGTGCCAGCAGTTCGGAGGGTCGGAGTCAGCCCCAGCATTTT. Encoded protein: CASSSEGRSQPQHF.

The chain has TRBV18 and TRBJ1-1; D gene unclear. The CDR3 length is 15 residues. The V gene's germline CDR1 is KGHSH and CDR2 LQKENI. V lost 0 bases, J lost 3 bases, and 11 bases lay in between. The CDR3 region is CASSPPAGRDTEAFF. The CDR3 DNA sequence: TGTGCCAGCTCACCACCAGCCGGGCGGGACACTGAAGCTTTCTTT.